Below are 8 T cell receptor beta chains sequenced from a single sample in a study of T cell responses to AZD1222 COVID-19 vaccine. Method: immunoSEQ multiplex PCR; TCRdb's copy keeps in-frame clones and lacks some. Among about 120,000 clones listed, over 75% were seen once. The sequenced sample was peripheral blood, obtained on day 0 of AZD1222 vaccination. Source of these receptors: an adult in good health.

This chain joins TRBV25-1 and TRBJ1-2, with a weak D call TRBD1 (6 bases). V was cut by 7 bases and J by 4 bases, with 19 bases left in between. Germline V CDR1 and CDR2: MGHDK, SYGVNS. There are 15 residues in the CDR3. The CDR3 loop reads CASTGQGLFRYGYTF. CDR3 bases: TGTGCCAGCACGGGGCAGGGGCTATTCCGCTATGGCTACACCTTC.

The chain uses TRBV28 and TRBJ2-5; perhaps TRBD1 as D (5 bases). V was clipped by 6 bases and J by 6 bases, with 20 bases between them. CDR3 length: 15 residues. CDR1 is MDHEN and CDR2 is SYDVKM in the germline V gene. DNA of the CDR3: TGTGCCAGCAGCCGGACATCCACGCTGTTACAGACCCAGTACTTC. Its protein is CASSRTSTLLQTQYF.

The chain uses TRBV12-3 or TRBV12-4 and TRBJ1-6; D gene ambiguous. The V gene lost 5 bases and the J gene lost 13 bases, with 9 bases spanning the gap. This CDR3 has 11 residues. The CDR3 sequence: CASSNNSPLHF. CDR3 sequence (DNA): TGTGCCAGCAGTAATAACAGCCCCCTCCACTTT.

The chain has TRBV7-2 and TRBJ1-5; D gene unclear. CDR1 SGHTA and CDR2 FQGNSA come from the germline V gene. Trimming removed 5 bases at V and 4 bases at J, with 6 bases between. There are 12 residues in the CDR3. The CDR3 protein is CASSQLNQPQHF. In nucleotides, the CDR3 is TGTGCCAGCAGCCAATTGAATCAGCCCCAGCATTTT.

This chain joins TRBV29-1 and TRBJ2-5; D tentatively reads TRBD1 or TRBD2 (6 bases each). Germline CDR1 SQVTM, CDR2 ANQGSEA. The germline V and J ends were trimmed by 7 bases and 5 bases, with 17 bases remaining between them. CDR3 length: 13 amino acids. CDR3: CSAQRGAGETQYF. CDR3 in DNA: TGCAGCGCCCAAAGGGGGGCTGGTGAGACCCAGTACTTC.

The chain links TRBV9 to TRBJ2-7, with a weak D call TRBD1 (6 bases). Germline lookup yields CDR1 SGDLS and CDR2 YYNGEE. There are 13 residues in the CDR3. With 6 bases removed from V and 4 bases from J, the gap between germline ends came to 14 bases. The CDR3: CASTPTGKYEQYF. The CDR3, as DNA: TGTGCCAGCACCCCTACAGGGAAATACGAGCAGTACTTC.

The chain couples TRBV5-5 to TRBJ1-5; D perhaps matches TRBD1 (6 bases). The CDR3 contains 14 residues. V was clipped by 4 bases and J by 4 bases, with 12 bases between them. Germline V gene lookup returns CDR1 SGHKS and CDR2 YYEKEE (reference sequence). The CDR3 sequence is CASSPRQENQPQHF. Here the CDR3 DNA reads TGTGCCAGCAGCCCTCGACAGGAAAATCAGCCCCAGCATTTT. Using reference TRBV5-5 and TRBJ1-5 for the parts outside the CDR3, the full variable domain is DAGVTQSPTHLIKTRGQQVTLRCSPISGHKSVSWYQQVLGQGPQFIFQYYEKEERGRGNFPDRFSARQFPNYSSELNVNALLLGDSALYLCASSPRQENQPQHFGDGTRLSIL.

The rearrangement links TRBV7-5 to TRBJ1-5. TRBV7-5 is tagged as a pseudogene. The CDR3 has 10 amino acids. CDR3 protein: CARSPRPQHF. The CDR3 bases are TGTGCCAGAAGCCCCCGGCCCCAGCATTTT.